This section outlines one T cell receptor (beta chain) sequence together with its context. It has no known antigen specificity. The sample holds no much larger clone one base away, and base qualities are not on file. Including cysteine and phenylalanine, the CDR3 has 15 amino acids. Of all the DNA, just the CDR3 is kept, 45 bases in frame from base 1. The CDR1 and CDR2 encoded by the germline V gene are MDHEN and SYDVKM. V ends up 4 bases short and J 3 bases short, with an unmatched junction base count of 5. The data are from a study of shared clonotypes between healthy human individuals (dated by TCRdb to the early 2020s). A note on the overall study: The cohort comprised a couple of women and a few men aged 18 to 49 years. To increase sequencing depth and limit assay-specific biases, TCR repertoire library preparation and sequencing were carried out by different laboratories using diverse techniques. Between about 0.8 and 9 billion PBMCs per donor were obtained by leukapheresis. Blood TCR repertoires of roughly 5 healthy adults were deeply sequenced to estimate repertoire size and the extent of clonotype sharing between individuals. The paper's findings and limits, for the study overall: The small number of donors limited the genetic and exposure-history diversity represented. Pairwise subsampling led to the expectation that sequencing depth would affect the degree of clonotype sharing among donors. Sampling was restricted to blood, and TCR repertoires in tissue are likely to differ from TCR repertoires in blood.

Healthy HIV-negative adults with no recently reported acute infections or vaccinations were included as donors. Every donor was a Caucasian adult residing in Nashville, Tennessee, USA. For unsorted samples, tens of millions of PBMCs were counted, and genomic DNA was extracted using the QIAamp DNA Blood Mini kit. Blood was collected by leukapheresis, and PBMCs were isolated by Ficoll-Histopaque density gradient centrifugation and then cryopreserved in liquid nitrogen vapor phase. TCR CDR3 regions were amplified from genomic DNA by multiplex PCR using the deep immunoSEQ assay. For each cell subset, the extracted genomic DNA was distributed evenly across all wells of several immunoSEQ 96-well plates, and each plate served as one replicate. For unsorted PBMC, roughly 300 ng of genomic DNA, equivalent to about 32,000 T cell genomes, went into each replicate PCR. Ten immunoSEQ deep assay plates were used to sequence unsorted PBMC genomic DNA. The purified libraries were quantified using a Qubit 3.0 fluorometer, sized with a Bioanalyzer 2100, and then quantified again using the KAPA Library Quantification kit. Each immunoSEQ 96-well plate was sequenced on its own single-read 150-cycle Illumina NextSeq 550 flow cell. Under the source paper's analysis protocol: Because the immunoSEQ output included only junctional sequences and no quality scores, the filtering could not be the same as the filtering used for full-length reads. Sequences were annotated with PyIR, a Python wrapper for IgBLAST v1.9, and V/J genes and CDR3 were assigned using IMGT germline references. Reads were removed for weak V/J assignments (E-value above 1e-6), missing CDR3, stop codons, out-of-frame junctions, or ambiguous translated residues. V3J clonotypes were defined as sequences sharing an identical inferred V gene, J gene, and CDR3 amino acid sequence. The percentage overlap between two repertoires was calculated by dividing the number of shared unique clonotypes by the size of the smaller repertoire. Three approaches were used to assess repertoire richness: RTK rarefaction, the Chao1 estimator, and Recon v2.1 estimates of unobserved clonotypes. In its TCRdb copy, this immuneACCESS table keeps in-frame sequences only and misses some clones. Where compared with another copy, unresolved V genes explain less than half of these, and the others have no known cause. Clone size and the V and J calls come from that table; the DNA yielded D and trimming. The sample table holds about 470,000 clones, of which roughly 80% were seen once. The ten top clones hold approximately 13% of the sample.

The material sequenced was PBMCs. The sequence is built from TRBV28 and TRBJ2-2, with 7 central nucleotides matching TRBD1. The TCR comes from a woman aged 35 to 49 in good health. Some clones in this sample may be carry-over from other donors' samples. The encoded CDR3 is CASSYTDRYTGELFF. The DNA sequence is as follows: TGTGCCAGCAGTTACACGGACAGGTACACCGGGGAGCTGTTTTTT.